This T cell receptor (beta chain) emerged from a study of shared clonotypes between healthy human individuals. In the authors' methods: Junction-only sequences without quality scores were provided by ImmunoSEQ, so filtering was different. TCRdb's copy holds only in-frame clones and misses some; the assay was immunoSEQ multiplex PCR. That table is the source of V, J and clone size, and D and trimming were worked out from the DNA. The sample yields approximately 470,000 clones, 78% seen once. For genomic DNA, unsorted samples relied on approximately 100 million PBMCs. In this sample, this clone turned up a few times. The CDR3 loop spans 15 amino acids. Germline V gene lookup returns CDR1 SGHDN and CDR2 FVKESK. V dropped 4 bases and J dropped 7 bases, with 16 bases sitting between them.

Sequencing used PBMCs. J is TRBJ1-4 and V is TRBV14, with D hard to call. This receptor was obtained from a woman aged 40 to 55 in good health. Some clones in this sample may be carry-over from other donors' samples. CDR3 DNA sequence: TGTGCCAGCAGCCCTGCGGCGGGGAAGAGTGAAAAACTGTTTTTT. Translated: CASSPAAGKSEKLFF.